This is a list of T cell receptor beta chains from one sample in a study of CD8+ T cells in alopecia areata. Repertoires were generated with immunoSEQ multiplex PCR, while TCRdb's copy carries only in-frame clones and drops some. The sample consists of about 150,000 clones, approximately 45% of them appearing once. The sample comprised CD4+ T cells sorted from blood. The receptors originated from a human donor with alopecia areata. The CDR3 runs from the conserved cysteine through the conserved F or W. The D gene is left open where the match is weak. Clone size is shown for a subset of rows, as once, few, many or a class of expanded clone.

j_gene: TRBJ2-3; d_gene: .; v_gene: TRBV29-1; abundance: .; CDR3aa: CSGGKLIEADTQYF; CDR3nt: TGCAGCGGCGGGAAGCTGATTGAGGCAGATACGCAGTATTTT
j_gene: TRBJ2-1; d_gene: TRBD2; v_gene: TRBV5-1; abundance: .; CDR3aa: CASSPYSGRGYNEQFF; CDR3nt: TGCGCCAGCAGCCCCTATAGCGGGAGGGGGTACAATGAGCAGTTCTTC
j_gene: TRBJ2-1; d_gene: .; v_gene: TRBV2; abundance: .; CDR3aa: CASSERSAQEQFF; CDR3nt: TGTGCCAGCAGTGAAAGATCAGCACAGGAGCAGTTCTTC
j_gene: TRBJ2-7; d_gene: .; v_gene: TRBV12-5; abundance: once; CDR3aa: CASGLGTSRYEQYF; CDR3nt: TGTGCTAGTGGTTTGGGAACGTCGAGATACGAGCAGTACTTC
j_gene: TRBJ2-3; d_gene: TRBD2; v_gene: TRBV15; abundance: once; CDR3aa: CATSRDPAGAPDTQYF; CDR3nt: TGTGCCACCAGCAGAGATCCAGCGGGAGCCCCAGATACGCAGTATTTT
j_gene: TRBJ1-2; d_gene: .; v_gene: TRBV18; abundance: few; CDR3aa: CASSPMQDSYYGYTF; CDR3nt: TGTGCCAGCTCACCAATGCAGGATTCCTACTATGGCTACACCTTC
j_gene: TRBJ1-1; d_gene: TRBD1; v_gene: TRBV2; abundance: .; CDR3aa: CATHRGEVDTEAFF; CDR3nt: TGTGCCACCCACAGGGGGGAGGTGGACACTGAAGCTTTCTTT
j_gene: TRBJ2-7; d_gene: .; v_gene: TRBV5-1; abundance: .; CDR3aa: CASSLNMGHEQYF; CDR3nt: TGCGCCAGCAGCTTGAACATGGGCCACGAGCAGTACTTC
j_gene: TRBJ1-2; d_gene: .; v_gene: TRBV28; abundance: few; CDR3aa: CASSSGSMGYTF; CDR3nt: TGTGCCAGCAGTTCCGGGTCGATGGGCTACACCTTC
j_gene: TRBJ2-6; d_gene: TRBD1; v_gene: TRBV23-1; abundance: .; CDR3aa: CASSQSSTGGSGANVLTF; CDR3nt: TGCGCCAGCAGTCAATCTAGTACAGGGGGCTCTGGGGCCAACGTCCTGACTTTC
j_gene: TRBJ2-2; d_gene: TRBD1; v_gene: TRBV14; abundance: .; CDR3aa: CASSQSLGQVITGELFF; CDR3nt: TGTGCCAGCAGCCAAAGCCTGGGACAGGTTATCACCGGGGAGCTGTTTTTT
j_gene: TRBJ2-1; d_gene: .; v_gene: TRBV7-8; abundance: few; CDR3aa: CASTPRTDYNEQFF; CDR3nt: TGTGCCAGCACCCCCCGGACAGACTACAATGAGCAGTTCTTC
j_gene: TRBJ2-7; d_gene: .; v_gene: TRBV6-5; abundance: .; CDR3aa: CATRALYEQYF; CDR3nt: TGTGCCACACGCGCCCTATACGAGCAGTACTTC
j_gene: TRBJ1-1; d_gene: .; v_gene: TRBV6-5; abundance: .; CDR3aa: CATSSLGGYTEAFF; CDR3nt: TGTGCCACCAGTTCCTTAGGGGGATACACTGAAGCTTTCTTT
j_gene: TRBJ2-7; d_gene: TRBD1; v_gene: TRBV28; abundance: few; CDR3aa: CASSTGQGTYEQYF; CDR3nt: TGTGCCAGCAGTACGGGACAGGGAACCTACGAGCAGTACTTC
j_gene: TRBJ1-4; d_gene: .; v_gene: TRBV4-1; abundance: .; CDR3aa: CASSQVPEKLFF; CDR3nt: TGCGCCAGCAGCCAAGTCCCTGAAAAACTGTTTTTT
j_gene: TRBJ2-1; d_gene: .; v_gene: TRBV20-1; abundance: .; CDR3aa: CSASVPPLFF; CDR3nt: TGCAGTGCTAGCGTTCCCCCGTTGTTCTTC
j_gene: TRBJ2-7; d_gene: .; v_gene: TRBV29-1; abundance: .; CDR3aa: CSVGSGSEQYF; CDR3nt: TGCAGCGTGGGGTCAGGGAGCGAGCAGTACTTC
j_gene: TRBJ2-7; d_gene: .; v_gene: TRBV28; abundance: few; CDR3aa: CASKQGYYEQYF; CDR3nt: TGTGCCAGCAAACAGGGTTACTACGAGCAGTACTTC
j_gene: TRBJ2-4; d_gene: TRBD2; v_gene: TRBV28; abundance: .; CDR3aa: CASSPPTSGKNIQYF; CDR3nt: TGTGCCAGCAGTCCACCGACTAGCGGTAAAAACATTCAGTACTTC
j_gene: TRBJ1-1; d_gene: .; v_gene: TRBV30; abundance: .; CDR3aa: CATSGQLPNTEAFF; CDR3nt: TGTGCTACCTCAGGCCAGCTACCGAACACTGAAGCTTTCTTT
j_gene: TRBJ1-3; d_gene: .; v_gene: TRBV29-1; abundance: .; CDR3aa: CSVGGDTIYF; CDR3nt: TGCAGCGTTGGAGGGGACACCATATATTTT
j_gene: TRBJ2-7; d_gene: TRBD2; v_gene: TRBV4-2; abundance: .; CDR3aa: CASSLSGSVSYEQYF; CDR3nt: TGTGCCAGCAGCCTTAGCGGGAGCGTCTCCTACGAGCAGTACTTC
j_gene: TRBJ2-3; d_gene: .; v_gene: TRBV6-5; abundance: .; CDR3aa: CASSYRDNTDTQYF; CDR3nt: TGTGCCAGCAGTTACAGGGATAACACAGATACGCAGTATTTT
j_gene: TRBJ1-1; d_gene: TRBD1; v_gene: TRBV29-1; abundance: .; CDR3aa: CSGADRGSEAFF; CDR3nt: TGCAGCGGGGCGGACAGGGGGAGTGAAGCTTTCTTT
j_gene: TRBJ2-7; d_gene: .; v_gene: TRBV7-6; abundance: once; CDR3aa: CASSLIIDSLYEQYF; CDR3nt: TGTGCCAGCAGCTTGATTATAGACAGCCTCTACGAGCAGTACTTC
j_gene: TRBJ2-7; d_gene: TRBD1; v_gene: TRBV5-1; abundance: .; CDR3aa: CASSLGTGGDEQYF; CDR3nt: TGCGCCAGCAGCTTGGGGACAGGGGGCGACGAGCAGTACTTC
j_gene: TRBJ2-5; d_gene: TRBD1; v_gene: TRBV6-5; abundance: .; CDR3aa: CASESQGAGETQYF; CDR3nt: TGTGCCAGCGAATCTCAGGGGGCCGGCGAGACCCAGTACTTC
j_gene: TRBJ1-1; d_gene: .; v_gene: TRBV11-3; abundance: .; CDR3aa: CASSVPGHGVPEAFF; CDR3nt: TGTGCCAGCAGCGTTCCGGGACATGGTGTCCCTGAAGCTTTCTTT
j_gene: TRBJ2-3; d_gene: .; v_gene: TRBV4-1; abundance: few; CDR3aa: CASSQGPGMGTDTQYF; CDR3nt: TGCGCCAGCAGCCAAGGACCGGGGATGGGAACAGATACGCAGTATTTT
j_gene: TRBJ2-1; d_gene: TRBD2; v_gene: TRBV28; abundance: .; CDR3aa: CASKIMVGRNNEQFF; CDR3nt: TGTGCCAGCAAAATTATGGTCGGGAGGAACAATGAGCAGTTCTTC
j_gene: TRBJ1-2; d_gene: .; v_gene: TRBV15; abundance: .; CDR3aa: CATSRGIAVANYGYTF; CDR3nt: TGTGCCACCAGCAGAGGGATTGCAGTCGCTAACTATGGCTACACCTTC
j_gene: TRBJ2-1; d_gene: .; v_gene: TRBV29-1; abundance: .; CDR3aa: CSVRSSALWSEQFF; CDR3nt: TGCAGCGTTCGAAGTAGCGCGCTCTGGAGTGAGCAGTTCTTC
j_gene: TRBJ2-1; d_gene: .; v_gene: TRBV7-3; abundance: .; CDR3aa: CASSSTLNEQFF; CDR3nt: TGTGCCAGCAGCTCGACCCTGAATGAGCAGTTCTTC
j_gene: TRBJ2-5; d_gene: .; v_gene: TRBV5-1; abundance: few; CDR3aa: CASSLELVSGQETQYF; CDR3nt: TGCGCCAGCAGCTTGGAATTGGTCAGCGGTCAAGAGACCCAGTACTTC
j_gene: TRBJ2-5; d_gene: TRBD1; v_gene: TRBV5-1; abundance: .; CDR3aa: CASSSGGSETQYF; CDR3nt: TGCGCCAGCAGCTCAGGGGGCTCGGAGACCCAGTACTTC
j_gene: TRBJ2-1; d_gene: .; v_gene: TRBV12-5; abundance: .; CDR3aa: CASGLVRVGLHNEQFF; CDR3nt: TGTGCTAGTGGTTTGGTAAGGGTTGGGCTTCACAATGAGCAGTTCTTC
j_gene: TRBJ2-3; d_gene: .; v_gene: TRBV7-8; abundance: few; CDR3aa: CASSLTAAKRVPDTQYF; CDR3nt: TGTGCCAGCAGCTTAACAGCCGCGAAAAGGGTCCCAGATACGCAGTATTTT
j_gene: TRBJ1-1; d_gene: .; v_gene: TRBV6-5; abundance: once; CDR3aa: CASRSLGEAFF; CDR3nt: TGTGCCAGCAGGTCCCTCGGTGAAGCTTTCTTT
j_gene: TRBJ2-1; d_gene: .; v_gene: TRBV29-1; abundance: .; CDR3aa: CSVAVGANVFNEQFF; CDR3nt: TGCAGCGTTGCCGTGGGAGCTAATGTGTTTAATGAGCAGTTCTTC